This T cell receptor (beta chain) was identified in a study of cytomegalovirus exposure and HLA in healthy donors. Overall study findings and caveats: Some public TCRs appeared in many individuals, while most sequences were rare. The authors considered a cluster of highly shared sequence variants likely to be a sequencing artifact.

PCR involved 60 Vbeta and 13 Jbeta primers. Per the original methods: Later reanalysis found approximately 80 million unique TCR beta chains, around 10 million of them shared. The assay was immunoSEQ multiplex PCR, and TCRdb's table has in-frame clones only and misses some. Clonal size and the V and J genes are those of that table, whereas D and trimming came from the DNA. The sample yields fewer than 200,000 clones, roughly 80% seen once. This CDR3 region has 16 residues. V was pared by 0 bases and J by 8 bases, with 12 bases of the junction left unmatched. Germline V gives CDR1 SGHRS, CDR2 YFSETQ. Concerning this clone itself: Its antigen remains unidentified.

The sequence derives from a man between 40 and 49 years old in good health and CMV-seronegative. The chain links TRBV5-1 to TRBJ2-5, with 8 bases aligning to TRBD1. Sequencing input: PBMCs. The CDR3 here is CASSLGQGTTKRTQYF. As DNA, the CDR3 is TGCGCCAGCAGCTTGGGACAGGGGACCACCAAGAGAACCCAGTACTTC.